What follows are 8 T cell receptor beta chains derived from one specimen sequenced in a study of chemoradiotherapy in HPV16-positive cancers. The repertoire was sequenced with immunoSEQ multiplex PCR; TCRdb's copy has only in-frame clones and lacks some. The sample lists roughly 5,800 clones; around 72% were seen once. Sampling took place from a patient who underwent chemoradiotherapy. These receptors all come from a human donor with HPV-associated anogenital cancer.

This chain connects TRBV7-2 to TRBJ1-4; D remains ambiguous. From germline, CDR1 is SGHTA and CDR2 FQGNSA. The CDR3 runs to 18 residues. V dropped 2 bases and J dropped 2 bases, with 18 bases sitting between them. The CDR3 DNA sequence: TGTGCCAGCAGCTTAAGTCGGCAGCCCGAAGGGACTAATGAAAAACTGTTTTTT. Protein: CASSLSRQPEGTNEKLFF.

The chain is built from TRBV29-1 and TRBJ1-1; maybe TRBD1 (6 bases). Germline V gene sequence: CDR1 SQVTM, CDR2 ANQGSEA. V was shortened by 0 bases and J by 0 bases, with 17 bases between the two germline ends. This CDR3 has 17 residues. The CDR3 loop is CSVEDRVLGQLNTEAFF. For the CDR3, the DNA is TGCAGCGTTGAAGATAGAGTGCTAGGACAGCTGAACACTGAAGCTTTCTTT. Filled out from reference TRBV29-1 and TRBJ1-1, the complete variable domain reads SAVISQKPSRDICQRGTSLTIQCQVDSQVTMMFWYRQQPGQSLTLIATANQGSEATYESGFVIDKFPISRPNLTFSTLTVSNMSPEDSSIYLCSVEDRVLGQLNTEAFFGQGTRLTVV.

The chain couples TRBV19 to TRBJ2-5; the D gene is possibly TRBD1 (5 bases). The CDR3 has 15 amino acids. Germline CDR1 and CDR2: LNHDA and SQIVND (reference sequence). Trimming removed 6 bases at V and 1 base at J, with 15 bases between. The CDR3 nucleotides are TGTGCCAGTAGCTGGGCCCAGGGCGCCCAAGAGACCCAGTACTTC. Translation: CASSWAQGAQETQYF.

This clone appeared once. The CDR3: CSVVEMVRSTEAFF. Written as DNA, the CDR3 is TGCAGCGTCGTGGAAATGGTGCGAAGTACTGAAGCTTTCTTT. The V gene is TRBV29-1, the J gene TRBJ1-1, with D hard to call. Germline lookup yields CDR1 SQVTM and CDR2 ANQGSEA. Trimming stripped 6 bases from V and 5 bases from J, with 19 bases between. This CDR3 region has 14 residues.

The chain couples TRBV7-6 to TRBJ2-2, with D perhaps TRBD1 (6 bases). CDR1 is SGHVS and CDR2 is FNYEAQ in the germline V gene. The CDR3 consists of 15 residues. V lost 6 bases to trimming and J lost 3 bases, with 14 bases between them. This CDR3 is CASSQTQGYTGELFF. CDR3 in DNA: TGTGCCAGCAGTCAAACACAGGGTTACACCGGGGAGCTGTTTTTT.

This clone was found once. This chain connects TRBV5-4 to TRBJ2-1; D remains ambiguous. V was shortened by 0 bases and J by 9 bases, with 16 bases between the two germline ends. This CDR3 is built from 15 residues. Germline V gene lookup returns CDR1 SGHNT and CDR2 YYREEE (reference sequence). The CDR3 is CASSLVGWADTEQFF. CDR3 nucleotides: TGTGCCAGCAGCTTGGTGGGGTGGGCTGACACTGAGCAGTTCTTC.

The gene calls are TRBV9 and TRBJ1-1, with D possibly TRBD1 on 6 matching bases. V lost 3 bases and J 8 bases, leaving 17 bases between the germline ends. The germline V gene has CDR1 SGDLS and CDR2 YYNGEE. The CDR3 consists of 14 residues. The CDR3 reads CASSEPGPGAEAFF. Here the CDR3 DNA reads TGTGCCAGCAGCGAGCCGGGGCCGGGGGCCGAAGCTTTCTTT.

V is TRBV30 and J is TRBJ1-5, with D possibly being TRBD1 (6 bases). This CDR3 spans 15 amino acids. V was pared by 3 bases and J by 4 bases, with 16 bases between. Germline assignment: CDR1 GTSNPN and CDR2 SVGIG (reference sequence). CDR3 in amino acids: CAWSHLGTSNQPQHF. The CDR3 nucleotides read TGTGCCTGGAGCCATCTCGGGACATCGAATCAGCCCCAGCATTTT.